This section outlines one TCR beta chain sequence together with its context. This sample stems from a study of T-cell reconstitution after alpha-beta-depleted transplantation in children. The CDR3 has 17 residues. Germline lookup yields CDR1 LGHDT and CDR2 YNNKEL (reference sequence). The V and J ends lost 0 bases and 5 bases, in that order; junction bases with no gene match: 7. TCRbeta library preparation incorporated unique molecular identifiers. TCRdb reprocessed the PCR reads via MiXCR and lists one record per CDR3 protein. The sample records about 610,000 distinct CDR3 sequences, about 10% being singletons.

The origin of this receptor is a human donor who donated a stem cell graft to a child with acute myeloid leukemia. The starting material was PBMCs from the stem cell graft donor, obtained from the stem cell graft. V usage is TRBV3-1 and J usage is TRBJ2-1; 10 nucleotides match TRBD1. The CDR3 here is CASSQDRGQGFHNEQFF. CDR3 DNA sequence: TGTGCCAGCAGCCAAGACCGGGGACAGGGGTTCCACAATGAGCAGTTCTTC.